This TCR beta chain came from a study of cytomegalovirus exposure and HLA in healthy donors. The study ran its PCR with 60 Vbeta and 13 Jbeta primers. TCRdb keeps only in-frame clones here, not all; method: immunoSEQ multiplex PCR. Of approximately 150,000 clones listed, about 70% are singletons. The V segment lost 4 bases and the J segment 0 bases; nucleotides outside the gene matches: 8. The CDR3 is made up of 19 amino acids. The germline V gene encodes CDR1 MGHRA and CDR2 YSYEKL. The TCR was taken from a woman between 35 and 50 years old in good health and CMV-seropositive. The gene calls are TRBV4-1 and TRBJ2-6; TRBD2 matches at 11 bases. The source material was PBMCs. The CDR3 DNA is TGCGCCAGCAGCCTCGTCCCCACTAGCGGGAGCTCTGGGGCCAACGTCCTGACTTTC. Amino acid sequence: CASSLVPTSGSSGANVLTF.